The T cell receptor (beta chain) described here comes from a study of CD8 T cells in ankylosing spondylitis. Generation of TCR beta libraries employed quantitative 5'-RACE incorporating molecular barcodes. TCRdb itself ran the 5' RACE reads through MiXCR, one entry per CDR3 protein. The sample records around 540,000 distinct CDR3 sequences, more than 9.5% being singletons. The study, taken as a whole, reports: Disease-linked clones were CD8+ and relatively rare in peripheral blood. Within ankylosing spondylitis blood, a TCR beta motif made up of several highly homologous variants appeared to be characteristic. In synovial fluid and blood from reactive arthritis, some motif variants were previously reported. Matched ankylosing spondylitis synovial fluid reportedly contained a significantly enriched population of disease-linked clones.

This clonotype was picked up a small number of times. Its specificity is not known. V dropped 6 bases and J dropped 5 bases, with 11 bases sitting between them. CDR3 size: 13 residues. The germline V gene encodes CDR1 MNHEY and CDR2 SMNVEV (reference sequence). The sequenced sample was blood, either unsorted or a sorted T cell fraction (not recorded which). This sequence was found in a male donor with ankylosing spondylitis. V usage is TRBV27 and J usage is TRBJ2-1; D assignment may be TRBD1 or TRBD2 (5 bases each). CDR3: CASSHGTHNEQFF. The CDR3 DNA sequence: TGTGCCAGCAGCCATGGGACCCACAATGAGCAGTTCTTC.